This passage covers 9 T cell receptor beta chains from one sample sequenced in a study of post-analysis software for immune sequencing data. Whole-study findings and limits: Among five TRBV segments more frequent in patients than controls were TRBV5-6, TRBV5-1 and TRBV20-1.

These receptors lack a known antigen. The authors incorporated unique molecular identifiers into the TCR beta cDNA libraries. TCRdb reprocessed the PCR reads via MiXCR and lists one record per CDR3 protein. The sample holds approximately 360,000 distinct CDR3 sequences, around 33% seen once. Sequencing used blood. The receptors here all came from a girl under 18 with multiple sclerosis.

This CDR3 reads CASSPNFSNQPQHF. Written as DNA, the CDR3 is TGTGCCAGCAGCCCAAACTTTAGCAATCAGCCCCAGCATTTT. The chain joins TRBV6-2 or TRBV6-3 to TRBJ1-5; the D is unclear. The germline V gene encodes CDR1 MNHEY and CDR2 SVGEGT. The length of the CDR3 is 14 residues. V was trimmed by 6 bases and J by 0 bases, leaving 9 bases between them.

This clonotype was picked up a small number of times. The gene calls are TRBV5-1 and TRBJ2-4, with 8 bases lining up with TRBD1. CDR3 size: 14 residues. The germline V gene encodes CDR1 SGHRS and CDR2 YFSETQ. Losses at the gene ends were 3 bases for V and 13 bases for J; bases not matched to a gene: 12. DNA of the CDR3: TGCGCCAGCAGCTCCGGGACAGGCGGAATCGGGCAGTACTTC. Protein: CASSSGTGGIGQYF.

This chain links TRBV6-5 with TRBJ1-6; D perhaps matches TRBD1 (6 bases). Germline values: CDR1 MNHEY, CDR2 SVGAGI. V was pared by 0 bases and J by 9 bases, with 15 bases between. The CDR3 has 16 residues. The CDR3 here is CASSYSVFGGGSPLHF. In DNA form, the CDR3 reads TGTGCCAGCAGTTACTCAGTATTCGGGGGCGGTTCACCCCTCCACTTT.

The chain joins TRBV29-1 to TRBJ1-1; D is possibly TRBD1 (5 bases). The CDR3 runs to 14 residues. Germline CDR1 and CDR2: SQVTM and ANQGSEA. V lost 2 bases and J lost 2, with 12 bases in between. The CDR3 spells CSVEKGPLNTEAFF. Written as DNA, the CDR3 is TGCAGCGTTGAAAAGGGGCCATTAAACACTGAAGCTTTCTTT.

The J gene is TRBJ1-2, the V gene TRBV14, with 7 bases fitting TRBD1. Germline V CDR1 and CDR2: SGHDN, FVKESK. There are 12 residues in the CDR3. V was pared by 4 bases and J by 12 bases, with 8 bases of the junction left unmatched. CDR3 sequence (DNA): TGTGCCAGCAGCCTAACGGGACAGAGAAACACCTTC. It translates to CASSLTGQRNTF.

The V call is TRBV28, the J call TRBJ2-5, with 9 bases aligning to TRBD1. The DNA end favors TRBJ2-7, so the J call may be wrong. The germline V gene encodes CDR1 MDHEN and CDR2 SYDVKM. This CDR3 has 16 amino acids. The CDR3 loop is CASSSWTGVALYEQYF. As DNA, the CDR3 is TGTGCCAGCAGTTCCTGGACAGGGGTCGCTCTGTACGAGCAGTACTTC.

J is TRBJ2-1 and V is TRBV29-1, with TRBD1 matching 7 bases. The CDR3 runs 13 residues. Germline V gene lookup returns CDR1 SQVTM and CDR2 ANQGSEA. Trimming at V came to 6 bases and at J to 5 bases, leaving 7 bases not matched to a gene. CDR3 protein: CSVTGTENNEQFF. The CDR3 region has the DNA TGCAGCGTGACCGGGACAGAGAACAATGAGCAGTTCTTC.

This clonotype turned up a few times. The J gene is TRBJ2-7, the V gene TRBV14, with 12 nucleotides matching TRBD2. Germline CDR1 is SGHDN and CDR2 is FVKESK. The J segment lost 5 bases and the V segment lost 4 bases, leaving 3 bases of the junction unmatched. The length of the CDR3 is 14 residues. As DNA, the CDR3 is TGTGCCAGCAGCCCCGGACTAGCGGGGAACGAGCAGTACTTC. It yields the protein CASSPGLAGNEQYF.

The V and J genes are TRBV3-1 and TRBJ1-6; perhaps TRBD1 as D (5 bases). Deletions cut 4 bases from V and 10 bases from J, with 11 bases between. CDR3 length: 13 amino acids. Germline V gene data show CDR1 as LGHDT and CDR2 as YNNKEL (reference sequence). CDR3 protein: CASSRDRESPLHF. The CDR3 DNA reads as TGTGCCAGCAGCCGCGACAGAGAATCACCCCTCCACTTT.